Listed below are T cell receptor beta chains from one sample, sequenced in a study of blood T cell repertoires in COVID-19. Method: immunoSEQ multiplex PCR; TCRdb's copy keeps in-frame clones and lacks some. The sample shows approximately 380,000 clones, around nine tenths of them seen only once. The sample was PBMCs or T cells enriched from blood (not recorded which). The receptors here all came from a woman aged 18 to 35 who had recovered from COVID-19. Both conserved end residues are part of each CDR3. A D gene is named only where the DNA matches it firmly. Expanded clones get a size class; other rows say once, few or many, or leave the size out.

>TRBV7-2|.|TRBJ2-7|TRBD2
TGTGCCAGCAGCCTACTAGCGGGGGGACTTTACGAGCAGTACTTC
CASSLLAGGLYEQYF
>TRBV27|once|TRBJ2-2|TRBD2
TGTGCCAGCAGTTTATCGGGGGGGGGCACCGGGGAGCTGTTTTTT
CASSLSGGGTGELFF
>TRBV30|many|TRBJ1-2|TRBD1
TGTGCCTGGAGTGCCCCCGACAGGGTCTCCTATGGCTACACCTTC
CAWSAPDRVSYGYTF
>TRBV19|.|TRBJ2-3|TRBD2
TGTGCCAGTAGTGCCCTAGCGGGGGGACCATCCACAGATACGCAGTATTTT
CASSALAGGPSTDTQYF
>TRBV18|.|TRBJ2-7|.
TGTGCCAGCTCACCACCTAAAACAGGGATGGTCGAGCAGTACTTC
CASSPPKTGMVEQYF
>TRBV6-2/TRBV6-3|.|TRBJ2-5|.
TGTGCCAGCAGTTACCCTCTAGATCAGGGCACAGAGACCCAGTACTTC
CASSYPLDQGTETQYF
>TRBV5-1|.|TRBJ2-1|.
TGCGCCAGCAGCTCGACAGTGCACTCCTACAATGAGCAGTTCTTC
CASSSTVHSYNEQFF
>TRBV30|.|TRBJ2-7|TRBD1
TGTGCCTGGAGTCACGGGACAGGGGGCTACGAGCAGTACTTC
CAWSHGTGGYEQYF
>TRBV7-6|.|TRBJ1-5|.
TGTGCCAGCAGCTTAGTAGCAGATTACAATCAGCCCCAGCATTTT
CASSLVADYNQPQHF
>TRBV5-1|once|TRBJ2-1|.
TGCGCCAGTAATCCCCCCGGGAGCTCCTACAATGAGCAGTTCTTC
CASNPPGSSYNEQFF
>TRBV19|.|TRBJ2-3|TRBD1
TGTGCCAGTAGTACACCCGACAGGGTATGGAGCACAGATACGCAGTATTTT
CASSTPDRVWSTDTQYF
>TRBV27|once|TRBJ2-7|TRBD2
TGTGCCAGCAGTCTTACCGCGGGGGGGCACGAGCAGTACTTC
CASSLTAGGHEQYF
>TRBV27|.|TRBJ1-6|.
TGTGCCAGCAGTTTATACAGGGAACATAATTCACCCCTCCACTTT
CASSLYREHNSPLHF
>TRBV6-1|.|TRBJ1-6|.
TGTGCCAGCAGTGAAGGGGGGGCCTATAATTCACCCCTCCACTTT
CASSEGGAYNSPLHF
>TRBV28|.|TRBJ1-5|TRBD1
TGTGCCAGCCGAGGGCTCAGGGGACAGGGCCATCAGCCCCAGCATTTT
CASRGLRGQGHQPQHF
>TRBV9|once|TRBJ2-3|TRBD1
TGTGCCAGCAGCGTGGGGACAGGGGGCTTTCAGACAGATACGCAGTATTTT
CASSVGTGGFQTDTQYF
>TRBV7-2|.|TRBJ2-1|.
TGTGCCAGCAGCTTAGCGCGTCTCACGAGCTCCTACAATGAGCAGTTCTTC
CASSLARLTSSYNEQFF
>TRBV9|few|TRBJ2-2|TRBD2
TGTGCCAGCAGCGTAGAGGTAGCGGGTACCGGGGAGCTGTTTTTT
CASSVEVAGTGELFF
>TRBV9|.|TRBJ2-4|.
TGTGCCAGCAGCGGATCAGGGTTAGGGGTGGTCAAAAACATTCAGTACTTC
CASSGSGLGVVKNIQYF
>TRBV27|.|TRBJ1-6|.
TGTGCCAGCAGTTTAGGGGGGTGGGGGAGTAATTCACCCCTCCACTTT
CASSLGGWGSNSPLHF
>TRBV27|once|TRBJ1-6|TRBD1
TGTGCCAGCAGTTCACGAGGGGGACAGGCAGATAATTCACCCCTCCACTTT
CASSSRGGQADNSPLHF
>TRBV2|once|TRBJ2-7|.
TGTGCCAGCAGATACCAACTGAGCTCCTACGAGCAGTACTTC
CASRYQLSSYEQYF
>TRBV4-1|.|TRBJ1-5|.
TGCGCCAGCAGCCAATTCCTGCAGAATCAGCCCCAGCATTTT
CASSQFLQNQPQHF
>TRBV27|.|TRBJ2-2|.
TGTGCCAGCAGACCCCAGGGGGGTTTGGGCGGGGAGCTGTTTTTT
CASRPQGGLGGELFF
>TRBV9|.|TRBJ2-3|TRBD2
TGTGCCAGCAGCCCCCTCCCCGGGGGGGCCACAGATACGCAGTATTTT
CASSPLPGGATDTQYF
>TRBV4-1|.|TRBJ2-3|TRBD2
TGCGCCAGCAGCCAACGGCGGGGGGATCGGGCAGATACGCAGTATTTT
CASSQRRGDRADTQYF
>TRBV7-3|.|TRBJ1-6|.
TGTGCCAGCAGCTTAAGGAGCTCCTATAATTCACCCCTCCACTTT
CASSLRSSYNSPLHF
>TRBV10-3|.|TRBJ2-7|TRBD2
TGTGCCATCAGCGAAGGACTAGCGGGGTCCTACGAGCAGTACTTC
CAISEGLAGSYEQYF
>TRBV5-1|.|TRBJ2-7|TRBD1
TGCGCCAGCAGCTGGGTAGGGACAGGGAATGACGAGCAGTACTTC
CASSWVGTGNDEQYF
>TRBV7-9|once|TRBJ2-7|TRBD2
TGTGCCAGCAGCTTAATGGCTAGCGGGGCGCCAACCTACGAGCAGTACTTC
CASSLMASGAPTYEQYF
>TRBV2|once|TRBJ1-3|TRBD1
TGTGCCAGCAGTGTTGGGTCAGGGGGTGGAAACACCATATATTTT
CASSVGSGGGNTIYF
>TRBV4-1|.|TRBJ2-7|.
TGCGCCAGCAGCCATGGAGTTGGAGGGTTGGAGCAGTACTTC
CASSHGVGGLEQYF
>TRBV5-5|.|TRBJ1-5|.
TGTGCCAGCAGCTTGCGGCAGGACAATCAGCCCCAGCATTTT
CASSLRQDNQPQHF
>TRBV6-5|.|TRBJ2-7|TRBD1
TGTGCCAGCAGTTCGATACAGGGGTTTCTCTACGAGCAGTACTTC
CASSSIQGFLYEQYF
>TRBV19|.|TRBJ1-2|TRBD1
TGTGCCAGTACCATGGACAGGGGGCATGGCTACACCTTC
CASTMDRGHGYTF
>TRBV7-2|.|TRBJ1-3|.
TGTGCCAGCAGCCATCGGGGGGGGCAGGGCACCATATATTTT
CASSHRGGQGTIYF
>TRBV28|.|TRBJ1-1|.
TGTGCCGTTTCGGAACAGGTCCACCATAGAACTGAAGCTTTCTTT
CAVSEQVHHRTEAFF
>TRBV28|.|TRBJ1-2|.
TGTGCCAGCACCCCCTCGGCCGGGACTGCCTATGGCTACACCTTC
CASTPSAGTAYGYTF
>TRBV4-1|.|TRBJ2-1|.
TGCGCCAGCAGCCACCCAGGAAGCGGACTCTACAATGAGCAGTTCTTC
CASSHPGSGLYNEQFF
>TRBV30|.|TRBJ1-2|TRBD1
TGTGCCACCCCGGGACAGGGGTATGGCTACACCTTC
CATPGQGYGYTF